Only a few counts were recorded for the clone carrying this T cell receptor (beta chain). Authors' methods: Estimates of nucleated cell counts were drawn from the amplification of reference gene primers. TCRdb keeps only in-frame clones here, not all; method: immunoSEQ multiplex PCR. V and J calls and clone size are those listed in that table; D and trimming were worked out from the DNA. The table shows 150,000 or so clones, with approximately 85% occurring only once. Germline-derived CDR1 and CDR2 are SGHTA and FQGNSA. J lost 3 bases, V lost 10 bases, and 5 bases had no gene match. The CDR3 length is 12 residues. Seattle participants joined during active infection and were tracked over time. The data belong to a study of blood T cell repertoires in COVID-19. Across the whole study: Donors in the United States, Italy and Spain gave samples during acute or convalescent COVID-19. In each case, the material was cDNA or gDNA derived from T cells, B-cell-depleted T cells, or PBMCs.

The source of this sequence is a man between 60 and 75 years old with COVID-19, enrolled during active disease. The chain joins TRBV7-2 to TRBJ2-7; 8 nucleotides agree with TRBD1. The sequencing sample was made of peripheral blood. CDR3 sequence reads: CAIRTGLYEQYF. The CDR3, as DNA: TGTGCCATCCGGACAGGGCTCTACGAGCAGTACTTC.